The 11 T cell receptor beta chains in this list originate from one sample, sequenced in a study of cytomegalovirus exposure and HLA in healthy donors. With 60 Vbeta and 13 Jbeta primers, the PCR was carried out. Assay: immunoSEQ multiplex PCR; the TCRdb copy retains only in-frame clones and omits some. The table includes around 150,000 clones, 75% to 85% detected once. The sample taken for sequencing was PBMCs. Receptors were obtained from a man aged 50 to 60 in good health and CMV-seropositive.

The CDR3 protein is CASSLQGSSYEQYF. The CDR3 nucleotides are TGTGCCAGCAGCCTACAGGGTTCTTCCTACGAGCAGTACTTC. This chain links TRBV6-5 with TRBJ2-7; maybe TRBD1 (6 bases). V was pared by 6 bases and J by 1 base, with 13 bases between. This CDR3 comprises 14 residues. From germline, CDR1 is MNHEY and CDR2 SVGAGI.

The chain has TRBV30 and TRBJ1-1, with 9 bases that match TRBD1. The CDR3 spans 14 residues. V dropped 3 bases and J dropped 6; count of bases not matched to a gene: 8. From germline, CDR1 is GTSNPN and CDR2 SVGIG (reference sequence). The CDR3, as DNA: TGTGCCTGGAGCCGGGACAGGGTGAGCTCTGAAGCTTTCTTT. Protein: CAWSRDRVSSEAFF.

This chain uses TRBV5-6 with TRBJ2-1, with D perhaps matching TRBD1 (6 bases). Deletions cut 2 bases from V and 9 bases from J, with 9 bases between. CDR1 SGHDT and CDR2 YYEEEE come from the germline V gene. This CDR3 has 12 amino acids. CDR3 protein: CASSFQTGEQFF. The DNA for the CDR3 is TGTGCCAGCAGCTTTCAGACAGGTGAGCAGTTCTTC.

This chain links TRBV5-1 with TRBJ2-7, with D perhaps TRBD2 (7 bases). This CDR3 spans 15 amino acids. The V gene's germline CDR1 is SGHRS and CDR2 YFSETQ. V was clipped by 4 bases and J by 4 bases, with 18 bases between them. In DNA form, the CDR3 reads TGCGCCAGCAGCAATGTGAAGGCGGGGGCGTACGAGCAGTACTTC. Amino acids: CASSNVKAGAYEQYF.

J is TRBJ2-7 and V is TRBV2, with D unclear. V lost 6 bases to trimming and J lost 0 bases, with 3 bases between them. Germline loops: CDR1 SNHLY, CDR2 FYNNEI. The CDR3 is 11 amino acids. CDR3 sequence: CASSLSYEQYF. CDR3 nucleotide sequence: TGTGCCAGCAGCCTCTCCTACGAGCAGTACTTC.

This clone was recorded a few times. The rearrangement joins TRBV7-2 to TRBJ1-4, with a weak D call TRBD1 (5 bases). The CDR3 covers 12 residues. V was pared by 2 bases and J by 7 bases, with 5 bases between. Germline V gene lookup returns CDR1 SGHTA and CDR2 FQGNSA. The CDR3 sequence is CASSLRGEKLFF. The DNA of the CDR3 is TGTGCCAGCAGCTTAAGGGGTGAAAAACTGTTTTTT.

The chain carries TRBV6-5 and TRBJ2-7; no definite D call. This CDR3 contains 15 residues. Trimming took 0 bases from V and 3 from J, leaving 12 bases between them. Germline V CDR1 and CDR2: MNHEY, SVGAGI. The DNA of the CDR3 is TGTGCCAGCAGTTACTCGCAGGATTCCCTCTACGAGCAGTACTTC. Translated, it gives CASSYSQDSLYEQYF.

This rearrangement joins TRBV29-1 to TRBJ2-3; D gene unclear. Germline V gives CDR1 SQVTM, CDR2 ANQGSEA. This CDR3 region has 11 residues. V was shortened by 6 bases and J by 2 bases, with 6 bases between the two germline ends. The CDR3 spells CSVDSTDTQYF. CDR3 nucleotide sequence: TGCAGCGTAGACTCCACAGATACGCAGTATTTT.

To note about this clone: This sample also contains other DNA sequences that code for the same CDR3. This chain links TRBV5-6 with TRBJ2-5; D is perhaps TRBD1 (6 bases). CDR3 size: 13 residues. Germline assignment: CDR1 SGHDT and CDR2 YYEEEE. V lost 0 bases and J 4 bases, leaving 7 bases between the germline ends. In nucleotides, the CDR3 is TGTGCCAGCAGCTTGGGGGGGCGAGAGACCCAGTACTTC. The encoded protein is CASSLGGRETQYF.

V gene TRBV12-5 combines with J gene TRBJ1-5; D perhaps matches TRBD1 (6 bases). The CDR3 loop spans 15 amino acids. The V and J ends lost 3 bases and 1 base respectively, with 10 bases between them. Germline V gene sequence: CDR1 LGHNT, CDR2 FRNRAP. CDR3 sequence reads: CASGFTGLSNQPQHF. The CDR3 nucleotides read TGTGCTAGTGGTTTCACAGGGTTAAGCAATCAGCCCCAGCATTTT.

This clone was observed a single time. The V call is TRBV5-6, the J call TRBJ1-1; D unresolved. The V gene lost 4 bases and the J gene lost 5 bases, with 15 bases spanning the gap. The CDR3 is 14 amino acids. Germline V gene lookup returns CDR1 SGHDT and CDR2 YYEEEE. This CDR3 reads CASSGAGLRTEAFF. The CDR3 DNA reads TGTGCCAGCAGCGGCGCTGGACTGAGAACTGAAGCTTTCTTT. Complete variable domain (other parts from reference TRBV5-6 and TRBJ1-1): DAGVTQSPTHLIKTRGQQVTLRCSPKSGHDTVSWYQQALGQGPQFIFQYYEEEERQRGNFPDRFSGHQFPNYSSELNVNALLLGDSALYLCASSGAGLRTEAFFGQGTRLTVV.